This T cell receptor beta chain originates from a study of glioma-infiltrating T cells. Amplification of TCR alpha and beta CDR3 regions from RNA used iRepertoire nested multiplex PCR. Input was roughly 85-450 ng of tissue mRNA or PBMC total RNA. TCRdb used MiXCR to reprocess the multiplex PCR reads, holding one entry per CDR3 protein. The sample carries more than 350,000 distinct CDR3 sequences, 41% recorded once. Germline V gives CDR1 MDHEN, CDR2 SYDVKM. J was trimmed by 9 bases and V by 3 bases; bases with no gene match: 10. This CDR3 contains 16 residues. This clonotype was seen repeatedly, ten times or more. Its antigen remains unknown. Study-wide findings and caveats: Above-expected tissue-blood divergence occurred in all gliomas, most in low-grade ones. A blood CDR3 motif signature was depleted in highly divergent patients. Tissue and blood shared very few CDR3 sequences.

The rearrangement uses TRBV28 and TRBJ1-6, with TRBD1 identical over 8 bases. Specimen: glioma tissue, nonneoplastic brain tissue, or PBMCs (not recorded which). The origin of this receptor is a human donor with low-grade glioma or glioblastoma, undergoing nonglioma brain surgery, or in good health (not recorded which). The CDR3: CASSFMPGGLGSPLHF. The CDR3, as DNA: TGTGCCAGCAGTTTTATGCCAGGGGGCTTAGGTTCACCCCTCCACTTT.